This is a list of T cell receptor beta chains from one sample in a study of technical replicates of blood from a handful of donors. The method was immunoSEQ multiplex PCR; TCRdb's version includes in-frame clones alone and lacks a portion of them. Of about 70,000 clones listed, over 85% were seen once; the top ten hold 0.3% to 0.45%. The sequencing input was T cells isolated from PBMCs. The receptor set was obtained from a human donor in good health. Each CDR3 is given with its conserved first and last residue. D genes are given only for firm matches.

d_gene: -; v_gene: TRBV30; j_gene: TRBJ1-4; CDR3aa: CAWSPSSATNEKLFF; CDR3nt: TGTGCCTGGAGTCCGTCTAGTGCAACTAATGAAAAACTGTTTTTT
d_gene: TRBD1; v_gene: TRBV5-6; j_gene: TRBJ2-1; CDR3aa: CASSLFIRDREPNEQFF; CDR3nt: TGTGCCAGCAGCTTGTTTATACGGGACAGGGAACCCAATGAGCAGTTCTTC
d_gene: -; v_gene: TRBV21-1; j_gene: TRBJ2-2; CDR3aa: CASSFRTSGNTGELFF; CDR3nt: TGTGCCAGCAGCTTTCGGACTAGCGGGAACACCGGGGAGCTGTTTTTT
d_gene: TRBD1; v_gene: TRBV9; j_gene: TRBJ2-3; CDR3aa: CASSGPGQGDINTQYF; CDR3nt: TGTGCCAGCAGCGGTCCGGGACAGGGTGATATAAATACGCAGTATTTT
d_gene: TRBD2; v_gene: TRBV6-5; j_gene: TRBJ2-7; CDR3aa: CASSTGTRPEQYF; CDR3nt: TGTGCCAGCAGTACCGGGACTAGGCCCGAGCAGTACTTC
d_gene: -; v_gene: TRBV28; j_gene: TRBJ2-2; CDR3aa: CAICFDTGELFF; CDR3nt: TGTGCAATCTGTTTCGACACCGGGGAGCTGTTTTTT
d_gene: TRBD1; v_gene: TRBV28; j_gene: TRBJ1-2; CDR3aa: CASSYPPAGQGGYGYTF; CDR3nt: TGTGCCAGCAGTTATCCCCCTGCAGGACAGGGGGGCTATGGCTACACCTTC
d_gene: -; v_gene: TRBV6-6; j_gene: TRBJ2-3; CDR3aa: CASSYGSYSDTQYF; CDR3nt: TGTGCCAGCAGTTACGGTAGCTACTCAGATACGCAGTATTTT
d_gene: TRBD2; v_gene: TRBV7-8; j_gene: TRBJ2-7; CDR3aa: CASSSTRTSGSYEQYF; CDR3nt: TGTGCCAGCAGCTCTACACGGACTAGCGGCTCCTACGAGCAGTACTTC
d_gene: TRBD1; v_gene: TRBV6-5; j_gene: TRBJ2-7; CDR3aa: CASSYSGQGAYEQYF; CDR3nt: TGTGCCAGCAGTTACTCGGGACAGGGGGCCTACGAGCAGTACTTC
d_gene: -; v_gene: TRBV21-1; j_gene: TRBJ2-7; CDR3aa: CASSRSQTGYEQYF; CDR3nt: TGTGCCAGCAGCCGTAGTCAGACGGGCTACGAGCAGTACTTC
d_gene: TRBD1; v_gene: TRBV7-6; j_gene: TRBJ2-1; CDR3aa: CASSGGQGNEQFF; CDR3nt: TGTGCCAGCAGCGGGGGACAGGGGAATGAGCAGTTCTTC
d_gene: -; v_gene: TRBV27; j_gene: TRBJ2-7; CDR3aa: CASSFSTVYEQYF; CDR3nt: TGTGCCAGCAGTTTCTCAACGGTGTACGAGCAGTACTTC
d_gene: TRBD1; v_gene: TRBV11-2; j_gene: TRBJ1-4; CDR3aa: CASSSLQGLNEKLFF; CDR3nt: TGTGCCAGCAGCTCTTTACAGGGGTTAAATGAAAAACTGTTTTTT
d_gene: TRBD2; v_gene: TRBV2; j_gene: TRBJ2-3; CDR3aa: CASIQPKRTSGSTDTQYF; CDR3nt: TGTGCCAGCATCCAACCAAAAAGGACTAGCGGGAGCACAGATACGCAGTATTTT
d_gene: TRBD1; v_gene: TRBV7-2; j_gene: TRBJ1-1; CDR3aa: CASSLDGTVMNTEAFF; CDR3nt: TGTGCCAGCAGCTTAGATGGGACAGTCATGAACACTGAAGCTTTCTTT
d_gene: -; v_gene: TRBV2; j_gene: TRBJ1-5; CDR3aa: CAIRVVTGQPQHF; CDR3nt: TGTGCCATCCGCGTAGTAACTGGTCAGCCCCAGCATTTT